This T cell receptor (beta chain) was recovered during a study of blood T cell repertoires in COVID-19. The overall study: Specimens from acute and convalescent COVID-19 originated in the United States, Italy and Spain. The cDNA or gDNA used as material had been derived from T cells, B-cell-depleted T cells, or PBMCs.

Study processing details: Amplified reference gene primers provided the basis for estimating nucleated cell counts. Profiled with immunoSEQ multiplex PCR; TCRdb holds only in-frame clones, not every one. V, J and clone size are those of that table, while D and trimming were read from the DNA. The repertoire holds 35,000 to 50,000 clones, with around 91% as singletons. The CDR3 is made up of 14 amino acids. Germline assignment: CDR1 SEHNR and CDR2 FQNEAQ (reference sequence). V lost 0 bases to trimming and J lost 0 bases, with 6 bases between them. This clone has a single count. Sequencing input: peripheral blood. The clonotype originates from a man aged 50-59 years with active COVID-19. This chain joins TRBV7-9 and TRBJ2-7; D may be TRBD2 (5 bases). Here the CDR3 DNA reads TGTGCCAGCAGCTTAGCTAGCGACTCCTACGAGCAGTACTTC. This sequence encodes CASSLASDSYEQYF.